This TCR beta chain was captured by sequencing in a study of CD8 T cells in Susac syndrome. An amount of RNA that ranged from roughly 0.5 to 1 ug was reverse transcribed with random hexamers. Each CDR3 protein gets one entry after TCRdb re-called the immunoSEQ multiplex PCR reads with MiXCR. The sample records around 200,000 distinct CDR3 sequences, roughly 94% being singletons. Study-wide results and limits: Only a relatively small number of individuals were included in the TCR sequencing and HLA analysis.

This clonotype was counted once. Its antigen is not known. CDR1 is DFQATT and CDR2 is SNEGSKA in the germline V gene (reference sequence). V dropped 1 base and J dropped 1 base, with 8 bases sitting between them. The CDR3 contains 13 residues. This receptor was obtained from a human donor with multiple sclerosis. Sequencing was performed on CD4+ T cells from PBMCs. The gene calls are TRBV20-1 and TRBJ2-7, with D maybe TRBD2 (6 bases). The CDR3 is CSARGTISYEQYF. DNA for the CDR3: TGCAGTGCTAGAGGGACTATATCCTACGAGCAGTACTTC.